This TCR beta chain is from a study of vaccination and CD4 T cells after COVID-19 (dated by TCRdb to 2021 to 2024). About the full investigation: Every convalescent patient had a positive nasal swab PCR test for SARS-CoV-2, with mild disease in about 9 patients and severe disease in one. The convalescent cohort comprised six males and four females, including two Hispanic individuals, seven Caucasians, two Asians and one multiracial person. Participants got two doses of the Pfizer-BioNTech BNT162b2 vaccine (n=8) or two doses of the Moderna mRNA-1273 vaccine (n=2). Post-COVID blood samples were collected from convalescent patients a median of around 100 days after diagnosis, with a range of roughly 30 to 161 days. The time from the second vaccine dose to post-vaccine blood sampling had a median of roughly 77 days and ranged from about 14 to 250 days. The cultures were stimulated with overlapping spike peptide pools from SARS-CoV-2 and from the common cold coronaviruses HCoV-NL63, HCoV-OC43 and HCoV-229E. As controls, cultures received a CEFX viral epitope pool (the positive control), an HIV-1 Nef peptide pool (the negative control), or no peptide at all. In roughly nine COVID-19 convalescent patients and 4 infection-naive healthy vaccine recipients, the spike-specific CD4+ TCR repertoire before mRNA vaccination was compared with the repertoire after mRNA vaccination.

Broader findings and caveats from the paper: An increase in the median number of SARS-CoV-2-reactive clonotypes from 20 to 25 after infection to roughly 39 after vaccination was observed, but the change was not found to be significant. Among the post-vaccine SARS-CoV-2-reactive clones in convalescent patients, a median 86.3% showed up only after vaccination, which suggests vaccine-specific priming. Of the vaccine-specific clones found in convalescent patients, nearly all (304 of 307) were mono-reactive for SARS-CoV-2 spike instead of being cross-reactive with common cold coronaviruses. The study included relatively few convalescent patients and did not analyze early timepoints after natural infection.

About this clonotype: Its antigen remains unidentified. There are no base qualities to consult, and no much larger clone falls within one base.

The CDR1 and CDR2 encoded by the germline V gene are MNHEY and SVGEGT. Relative to germline, V is 5 bases shorter and J is 4 bases shorter, with 8 bases between their ends. The CDR3 numbers 13 residues from cysteine through phenylalanine. The CDR3 DNA has 39 bases and is translated from base 1. Read against the paper, the sample's treatment or condition label means: roughly ten-day PBMC culture with coronavirus spike peptide pools or control peptides (ViraFEST assay). The study used the ViraFEST assay, which expanded antigen-specific T cells with peptide pools and then identified expanded clonotypes by TCR sequencing. The convalescent patients' positive SARS-CoV-2 PCR tests fell between March and December 2020, which was before the Alpha, Beta and Delta variants emerged in the United States. PBMCs were cultured at around 2.2 million per well in IMDM supplemented with approximately 5.3% human AB serum and about 10 IU/ml IL-2, with approximately 9.2 ug/ml peptide pools added. Half of the culture medium was replaced with fresh IL-2-containing medium on days 3 and 7. After 9 to 10 days of culture, CD4+ T cells were isolated by negative selection using the EasySep CD4+ T cell isolation kit. PBMCs were separated from whole blood using Ficoll-Paque Plus gradient centrifugation and then either used fresh or cryopreserved at -140C. Triplicate wells were generally used for each culture condition.

Library preparation employed PCR. At the Johns Hopkins FTIC core, DNA from the cultured CD4+ T cells underwent TCR sequencing with the Oncomine TCR Beta short-read assay. Genomic DNA was extracted from the cultured CD4+ T cells with the QIAamp micro DNA kit. The Oncomine TCR Beta libraries from cultured CD4+ T cells were pooled using unique dual indexes and then sequenced on an Illumina iSeq 100. The source study handled its data this way. Non-productive sequences were removed, and CDR3s not starting with C, not ending with F or W, or shorter than 7 amino acids were discarded. The MANAFEST web application identified antigen-specific clonotypes by comparing peptide-stimulated wells against reference wells and other culture wells. Positive clones required FDR below 0.05, an odds ratio above 5, and productive frequency above 0.1% in at least two of three replicate wells. Clonotypes that were significantly expanded in both SARS-CoV-2 spike wells and at least one common cold coronavirus spike condition were defined as cross-reactive. Levenshtein distances (stringdist) and unrooted phylogenetic trees (ape) in R version 3.6.1 were used to assess CDR3 homology. TCRdb's own reprocessing of the public reads used fastp at Q25 and MiXCR and kept productive beta chains. Under each unique CDR3 protein, matching rows form one entry showing the most common genes and DNA. These V and J calls are TCRdb output, not the study's own analysis. The sample profile shows 15,000 to 20,000 distinct CDR3 sequences; 55% of them were found once. The top ten clonotypes cover roughly 7% of the sample.

This receptor was taken from a human donor who had recovered from COVID-19. The chain is assembled from TRBV6-2 or TRBV6-3 and TRBJ1-4; no confident D gene assignment can be made. Input material: CD4+ T cells from blood, cultured in vitro. The CDR3 region reads CASSRQVNEKLFF. Read as DNA, the sequence is TGTGCCAGCAGTCGGCAGGTTAATGAAAAACTGTTTTTT.